The rows below give T cell receptor beta chains drawn from one sample of a study of T cell repertoires in cytomegalovirus infection. TCRdb re-called the reads through MiXCR, storing one row per CDR3 protein. This table holds approximately 730,000 distinct CDR3 sequences, roughly 36% found once. The antigens of these receptors remain unknown. The starting material was cultured PBMCs, obtained from culture after CMV antigen stimulation. The receptor source for this set is a human donor in good health (CMV status not recorded). Some clones in this sample may be carry-over from other donors' samples. The CDR3 runs from the conserved cysteine through the conserved F or W. Fields, in order: CDR3 DNA, CDR3 protein, clone size, D gene, J gene, V gene. A D gene is named only where the DNA matches it firmly. The listing skips clone size in some rows; elsewhere it reads once, few, many or a size class.

cdr3_nt: TGTGCCAGCACCCCCGGATCCCCGCCGGGCGAGCAGTACTTC
cdr3_aa: CASTPGSPPGEQYF
clone_size: many
d_call: .
j_call: TRBJ2-7
v_call: TRBV7-6

cdr3_nt: TGTGCCACCAGCAGAGGGGGGAGGGGGGCGTTGGACAAAAACATTCAGTACTTC
cdr3_aa: CATSRGGRGALDKNIQYF
clone_size: .
d_call: .
j_call: TRBJ2-4
v_call: TRBV15

cdr3_nt: TGTGCCAGTAGTAGCGGACAGGGAACCGGACAGCCCCAGCATTTT
cdr3_aa: CASSSGQGTGQPQHF
clone_size: .
d_call: TRBD1
j_call: TRBJ1-5
v_call: TRBV19

cdr3_nt: TGTGCCAGCAGTTTACGCCTGGAAGGCCCGGTAGGGACTTTCTTT
cdr3_aa: CASSLRLEGPVGTFF
clone_size: .
d_call: .
j_call: TRBJ1-1
v_call: TRBV27

cdr3_nt: TGTGCCAGTAGTACTACATCGACTAGTTGGAACGAGCAGTACTTC
cdr3_aa: CASSTTSTSWNEQYF
clone_size: .
d_call: .
j_call: TRBJ2-7
v_call: TRBV19

cdr3_nt: TGTGCCAGCAGCTCGAAAGCGGGGGCCGAAAAAGAGACCCAGTACTTC
cdr3_aa: CASSSKAGAEKETQYF
clone_size: .
d_call: TRBD2
j_call: TRBJ2-5
v_call: TRBV5-4

cdr3_nt: TGTGCCAGCAGCTTCAGGGCCAACAGGGGACACGAGCAGTACTTC
cdr3_aa: CASSFRANRGHEQYF
clone_size: many
d_call: TRBD1
j_call: TRBJ2-7
v_call: TRBV7-2

cdr3_nt: TGTGCCAGCTCATGGGGGTCTGGTACGACCCCAGACTATGGCTACACCTTC
cdr3_aa: CASSWGSGTTPDYGYTF
clone_size: .
d_call: .
j_call: TRBJ1-2
v_call: TRBV9

cdr3_nt: TGTGCCAGCAGCCAAGCGGGGACAGGGGACGAACACACCATTGACTCTAGCGAGCAGTACTTC
cdr3_aa: CASSQAGTGDEHTIDSSEQYF
clone_size: .
d_call: TRBD1
j_call: TRBJ2-7
v_call: TRBV4-2

cdr3_nt: TGTGCCAGTAGTACTTACAGGGGGTACCCTGGTACGGCTGGCGATACGCAGTATTTT
cdr3_aa: CASSTYRGYPGTAGDTQYF
clone_size: .
d_call: TRBD1
j_call: TRBJ2-3
v_call: TRBV19

cdr3_nt: TGTGCCAGCGGGATCACCTACGAGCAGTACTTC
cdr3_aa: CASGITYEQYF
clone_size: few
d_call: .
j_call: TRBJ2-7
v_call: TRBV27

cdr3_nt: TGTGCCAGCAGTTTAGGAGTCTCCCGGGGGGGCCAAGAGACCCAGTACTTC
cdr3_aa: CASSLGVSRGGQETQYF
clone_size: .
d_call: TRBD2
j_call: TRBJ2-5
v_call: TRBV11-1

cdr3_nt: TGTGCCAGCAGCCGAGGGACTAGCGGGGATTCCTACGAGCAGTACTTC
cdr3_aa: CASSRGTSGDSYEQYF
clone_size: .
d_call: TRBD2
j_call: TRBJ2-7
v_call: TRBV27

cdr3_nt: TGTGCCAGTAGTATCACTGCCTCCTACAATGAGCAGTTCTTC
cdr3_aa: CASSITASYNEQFF
clone_size: few
d_call: .
j_call: TRBJ2-1
v_call: TRBV19

cdr3_nt: TGTGCCAGCAGCTTTCGTAGCGTTTTATCCTACAATGAGCAGTTCTTC
cdr3_aa: CASSFRSVLSYNEQFF
clone_size: few
d_call: .
j_call: TRBJ2-1
v_call: TRBV11-2

cdr3_nt: TGCAGCGTTGACTTCCCCGACAGGCCGCAAGAAGCTTTCTTT
cdr3_aa: CSVDFPDRPQEAFF
clone_size: .
d_call: .
j_call: TRBJ1-1
v_call: TRBV29-1

cdr3_nt: TGTGCCAGCAGTTACACTCCCAGGGATGAGCAGTTCTTC
cdr3_aa: CASSYTPRDEQFF
clone_size: .
d_call: .
j_call: TRBJ2-1
v_call: TRBV6-6

cdr3_nt: TGTGCCAGCAGTCGGGACAGGGGAGGTGCTGGGGCCAACGTCCTGACTTTC
cdr3_aa: CASSRDRGGAGANVLTF
clone_size: .
d_call: TRBD1
j_call: TRBJ2-6
v_call: TRBV27

cdr3_nt: TGTGCCAGCAGCTTAAGGGGAGATGCCGGGGAGCTGTTTTTT
cdr3_aa: CASSLRGDAGELFF
clone_size: .
d_call: .
j_call: TRBJ2-2
v_call: TRBV7-4

cdr3_nt: TGCAGCGTCCTAGAAGGTTCGGGAATAAACACTGAAGCTTTCTTT
cdr3_aa: CSVLEGSGINTEAFF
clone_size: .
d_call: .
j_call: TRBJ1-1
v_call: TRBV29-1

cdr3_nt: TGTGCCACCGATAGCGGGAGGCCGTCCCGGGGAAACATTCAGTACTTC
cdr3_aa: CATDSGRPSRGNIQYF
clone_size: few
d_call: TRBD2
j_call: TRBJ2-4
v_call: TRBV6-2/TRBV6-3

cdr3_nt: TGTGCCAGCAGCGTAGGATTGTCTAATGAAAAACTGTTTTTT
cdr3_aa: CASSVGLSNEKLFF
clone_size: .
d_call: .
j_call: TRBJ1-4
v_call: TRBV9

cdr3_nt: TGCGCCAGCAGTTTCTCCACTAGCGGCCCTTACGAGCAGTACTTC
cdr3_aa: CASSFSTSGPYEQYF
clone_size: few
d_call: TRBD2
j_call: TRBJ2-7
v_call: TRBV5-1

cdr3_nt: TGTGCCAGCGGGTCCGGGACGCTTGGTGAAAAACTGTTGTTT
cdr3_aa: CASGSGTLGEKLLF
clone_size: .
d_call: .
j_call: TRBJ1-4
v_call: TRBV28

cdr3_nt: TGTGCCAGCAGCCGAGGGACTAGCACAGATACGCAGTATTTT
cdr3_aa: CASSRGTSTDTQYF
clone_size: .
d_call: .
j_call: TRBJ2-3
v_call: TRBV3-1

cdr3_nt: TGTGCCAGCAGTGAACGGCGGAAAGAGACCCAGTACTTC
cdr3_aa: CASSERRKETQYF
clone_size: .
d_call: .
j_call: TRBJ2-5
v_call: TRBV2

cdr3_nt: TGTGCCAGCAGCTTCGAGTGGGACACGGAGACCCAGTACTTC
cdr3_aa: CASSFEWDTETQYF
clone_size: few
d_call: .
j_call: TRBJ2-5
v_call: TRBV5-4